The rows below give T cell receptor beta chains drawn from one sample of a study of human T cells and chemical hapten exposure. TCRdb processed the RACE reads anew with MiXCR; each CDR3 protein has one entry. The data show under 450,000 distinct CDR3 sequences, approximately 4.4% seen once. Sequencing was performed on whole blood, taken in connection with sensitization to the hapten diphenylcyclopropenone (DPC). These receptors all stem from a woman aged 50 to 60 with alopecia areata. Some clones in this sample may be carry-over from other donors' samples. The CDR3 runs from the conserved cysteine through the conserved F or W. A D gene is named only where the DNA matches it firmly. Only part of the rows carry a size: once, few, many, or a class if the clone is expanded.

j_call: TRBJ2-7
v_call: TRBV20-1
d_call: .
clone_size: .
cdr3_aa: CSASERGEDEQYF
cdr3_nt: TGCAGTGCTAGCGAAAGGGGAGAAGACGAGCAGTACTTC

j_call: TRBJ1-4
v_call: TRBV29-1
d_call: .
clone_size: many
cdr3_aa: CSALTTSQGEKLFF
cdr3_nt: TGCAGCGCTCTTACCACTTCTCAAGGGGAAAAACTGTTTTTT

j_call: TRBJ2-7
v_call: TRBV6-2/TRBV6-3
d_call: .
clone_size: .
cdr3_aa: CASLQREHPSYEQYF
cdr3_nt: TGTGCCAGTCTCCAAAGGGAGCACCCTTCCTACGAGCAGTACTTC

j_call: TRBJ1-1
v_call: TRBV20-1
d_call: .
clone_size: few
cdr3_aa: CSASRGSNTEAFF
cdr3_nt: TGCAGTGCTTCCCGGGGGTCTAATACTGAAGCTTTCTTT

j_call: TRBJ2-2
v_call: TRBV5-1
d_call: .
clone_size: few
cdr3_aa: CASSLGGSNTGELFF
cdr3_nt: TGCGCCAGCAGCTTGGGGGGCTCAAACACCGGGGAGCTGTTTTTT

j_call: TRBJ2-1
v_call: TRBV5-1
d_call: .
clone_size: many
cdr3_aa: CASSFGVDNEQFF
cdr3_nt: TGCGCCAGCAGCTTTGGGGTGGACAATGAGCAGTTCTTC

j_call: TRBJ1-6
v_call: TRBV3-1
d_call: .
clone_size: .
cdr3_aa: CASSQGTGIGSPLHF
cdr3_nt: TGTGCCAGCAGCCAAGGAACAGGGATCGGATCACCCCTCCACTTT

j_call: TRBJ2-1
v_call: TRBV7-9
d_call: .
clone_size: many
cdr3_aa: CASSLNPKEQFF
cdr3_nt: TGTGCCAGCAGCTTAAATCCCAAGGAGCAGTTCTTC

j_call: TRBJ1-2
v_call: TRBV29-1
d_call: .
clone_size: many
cdr3_aa: CSVAPRAAFPLYGYTF
cdr3_nt: TGCAGCGTTGCCCCGCGGGCAGCCTTCCCCCTCTATGGCTACACCTTC

j_call: TRBJ2-1
v_call: TRBV27
d_call: TRBD2
clone_size: many
cdr3_aa: CASSWGGNEQFF
cdr3_nt: TGTGCCAGCAGTTGGGGGGGAAATGAGCAGTTCTTC

j_call: TRBJ1-2
v_call: TRBV30
d_call: .
clone_size: many
cdr3_aa: CAWGVKHGYTF
cdr3_nt: TGTGCCTGGGGGGTGAAGCATGGCTACACCTTC

j_call: TRBJ2-1
v_call: TRBV20-1
d_call: TRBD1
clone_size: .
cdr3_aa: CSATGQEGYNEQFF
cdr3_nt: TGCAGTGCTACAGGACAGGAAGGGTACAATGAGCAGTTCTTC

j_call: TRBJ2-2
v_call: TRBV2
d_call: .
clone_size: .
cdr3_aa: CASSVAGTTGELFF
cdr3_nt: TGTGCCAGCAGTGTCGCAGGGACAACCGGGGAGCTGTTTTTT

j_call: TRBJ2-1
v_call: TRBV30
d_call: TRBD2
clone_size: .
cdr3_aa: CAWTGLAVQFF
cdr3_nt: TGTGCCTGGACCGGACTAGCGGTGCAGTTCTTC

j_call: TRBJ2-7
v_call: TRBV5-1
d_call: .
clone_size: many
cdr3_aa: CASSLGGEEQYF
cdr3_nt: TGCGCCAGCAGCTTGGGAGGGGAGGAGCAGTACTTC

j_call: TRBJ2-3
v_call: TRBV10-3
d_call: .
clone_size: many
cdr3_aa: CAISESIVRDADTQYF
cdr3_nt: TGTGCCATCAGTGAGTCGATAGTCAGGGACGCAGATACGCAGTATTTT

j_call: TRBJ1-1
v_call: TRBV29-1
d_call: .
clone_size: many
cdr3_aa: CSVSGTGTEAFF
cdr3_nt: TGCAGCGTATCAGGGACCGGCACTGAAGCTTTCTTT

j_call: TRBJ1-1
v_call: TRBV6-2/TRBV6-3
d_call: .
clone_size: many
cdr3_aa: CASSSLGHRRDTEAFF
cdr3_nt: TGTGCCAGCAGTTCCTTAGGGCACAGGCGAGACACTGAAGCTTTCTTT

j_call: TRBJ1-4
v_call: TRBV7-9
d_call: .
clone_size: few
cdr3_aa: CASRSASGEKLFF
cdr3_nt: TGTGCCAGCAGATCTGCCTCAGGGGAAAAACTGTTTTTT

j_call: TRBJ1-2
v_call: TRBV29-1
d_call: .
clone_size: few
cdr3_aa: CSVPTGGGYGYTF
cdr3_nt: TGCAGCGTACCCACCGGGGGTGGCTATGGCTACACCTTC

j_call: TRBJ2-3
v_call: TRBV12-3/TRBV12-4
d_call: .
clone_size: many
cdr3_aa: CASSPRTDYTDTQYF
cdr3_nt: TGTGCCAGCAGCCCAAGGACGGACTACACAGATACGCAGTATTTT

j_call: TRBJ2-3
v_call: TRBV6-1
d_call: TRBD2
clone_size: many
cdr3_aa: CASSGTSGIGTDTQYF
cdr3_nt: TGTGCCAGCAGCGGGACTAGCGGGATTGGCACAGATACGCAGTATTTT

j_call: TRBJ2-7
v_call: TRBV6-5
d_call: .
clone_size: many
cdr3_aa: CASSPRNGAYEQYF
cdr3_nt: TGTGCCAGCAGCCCCAGAAACGGGGCCTACGAGCAGTACTTC

j_call: TRBJ2-1
v_call: TRBV4-2
d_call: .
clone_size: many
cdr3_aa: CASSQDTSRRDGPFF
cdr3_nt: TGTGCCAGCAGCCAAGATACGAGTCGACGGGACGGTCCTTTCTTC

j_call: TRBJ1-2
v_call: TRBV3-1
d_call: .
clone_size: few
cdr3_aa: CASSPKGGPYGYTF
cdr3_nt: TGTGCCAGCAGCCCCAAGGGGGGACCCTATGGCTACACCTTC

j_call: TRBJ1-2
v_call: TRBV7-8
d_call: TRBD1
clone_size: few
cdr3_aa: CASSLASGQEYGYTF
cdr3_nt: TGTGCCAGCAGCTTAGCGTCGGGACAGGAGTATGGCTACACCTTC

j_call: TRBJ2-1
v_call: TRBV29-1
d_call: TRBD2
clone_size: .
cdr3_aa: CSVESGTSGRVGEQFF
cdr3_nt: TGCAGCGTCGAATCCGGGACTAGCGGGAGGGTGGGTGAGCAGTTCTTC

j_call: TRBJ2-3
v_call: TRBV11-2
d_call: .
clone_size: few
cdr3_aa: CASSLEFRGRDTQYF
cdr3_nt: TGTGCCAGCAGCTTAGAGTTTCGGGGTCGAGATACGCAGTATTTT